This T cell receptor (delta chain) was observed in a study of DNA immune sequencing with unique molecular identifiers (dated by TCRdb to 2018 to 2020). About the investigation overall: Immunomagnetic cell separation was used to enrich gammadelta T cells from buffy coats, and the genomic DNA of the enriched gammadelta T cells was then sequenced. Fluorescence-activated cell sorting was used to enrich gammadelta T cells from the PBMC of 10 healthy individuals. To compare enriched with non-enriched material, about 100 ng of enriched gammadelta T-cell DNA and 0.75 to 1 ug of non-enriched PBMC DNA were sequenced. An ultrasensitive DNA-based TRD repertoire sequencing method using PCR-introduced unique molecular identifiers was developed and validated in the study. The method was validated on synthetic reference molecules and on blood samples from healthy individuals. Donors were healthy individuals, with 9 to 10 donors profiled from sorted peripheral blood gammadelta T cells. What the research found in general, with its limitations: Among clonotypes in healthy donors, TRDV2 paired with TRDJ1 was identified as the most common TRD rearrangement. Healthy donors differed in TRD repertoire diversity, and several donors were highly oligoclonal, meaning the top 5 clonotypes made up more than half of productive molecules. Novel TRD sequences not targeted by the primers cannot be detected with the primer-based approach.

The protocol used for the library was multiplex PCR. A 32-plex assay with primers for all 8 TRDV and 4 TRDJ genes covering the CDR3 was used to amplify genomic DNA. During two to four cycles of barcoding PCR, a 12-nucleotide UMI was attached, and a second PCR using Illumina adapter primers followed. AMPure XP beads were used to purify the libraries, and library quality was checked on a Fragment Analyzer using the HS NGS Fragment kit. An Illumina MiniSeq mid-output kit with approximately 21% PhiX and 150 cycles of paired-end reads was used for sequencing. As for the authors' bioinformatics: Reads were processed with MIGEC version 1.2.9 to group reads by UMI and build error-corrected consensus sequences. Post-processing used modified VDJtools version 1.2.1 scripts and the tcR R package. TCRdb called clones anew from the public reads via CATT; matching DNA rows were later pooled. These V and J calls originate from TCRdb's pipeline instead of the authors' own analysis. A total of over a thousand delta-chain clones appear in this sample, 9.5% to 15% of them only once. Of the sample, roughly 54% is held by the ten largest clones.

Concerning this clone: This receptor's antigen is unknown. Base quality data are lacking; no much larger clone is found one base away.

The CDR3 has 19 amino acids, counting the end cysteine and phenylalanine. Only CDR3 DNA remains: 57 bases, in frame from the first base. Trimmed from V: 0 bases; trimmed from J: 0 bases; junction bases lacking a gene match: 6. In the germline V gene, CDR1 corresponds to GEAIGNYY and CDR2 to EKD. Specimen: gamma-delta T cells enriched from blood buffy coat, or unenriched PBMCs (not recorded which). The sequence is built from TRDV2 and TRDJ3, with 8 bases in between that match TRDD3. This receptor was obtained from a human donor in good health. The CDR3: CACDTVLGADSWDTRQMFF. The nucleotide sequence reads TGTGCCTGTGACACCGTACTGGGGGCCGACTCCTGGGACACCCGACAGATGTTTTTC.